These 25 T cell receptor beta chains were all obtained from the same sample, sequenced in a study of T-cell memory formation after mild COVID-19. TCRdb independently ran MiXCR on the 5' RACE reads; one entry per CDR3 protein. The profile shows 25,000 or so distinct CDR3 sequences, 7.4% of them singletons. Sequenced material: PBMCs or a T cell subset sorted from them (not recorded which). The receptors derive from an adult woman who had mild COVID-19 (a few samples of this study predate the infection). Cell type and time point are not known.

This clonotype was seen at least ten times. V gene TRBV30 combines with J gene TRBJ2-1; 12 bases are a match to TRBD2. The trim removed 2 bases at V and 7 bases at J, leaving 6 bases unmatched. Per germline, CDR1 GTSNPN and CDR2 SVGIG (reference sequence). The CDR3 totals 15 residues. The CDR3 DNA reads TGTGCCTGGAGTACCGGACTAGCGGGATTGAATGAGCAGTTCTTC. The encoded protein is CAWSTGLAGLNEQFF.

This clonotype showed up many times. The chain joins TRBV27 to TRBJ2-3; 7 nucleotides align to TRBD1. This CDR3 is 15 amino acids long. J was trimmed by 0 bases and V by 5 bases; bases with no gene match: 5. Germline V gene data show CDR1 as MNHEY and CDR2 as SMNVEV (reference sequence). The CDR3 DNA reads TGTGCCAGCAGTGCCAGGGACAGAAGCACAGATACGCAGTATTTT. Translation: CASSARDRSTDTQYF.

This clonotype turned up a few times. This chain links TRBV18 with TRBJ1-6; D call uncertain. Trimming cost V 8 bases and J 7 bases, with 15 bases left between them. The CDR3 is made up of 14 amino acids. Germline V gene lookup returns CDR1 KGHSH and CDR2 LQKENI. The CDR3, as DNA: TGTGCCAGCGCGAATCGGGAACGAAATTCACCCCTCCACTTT. Its translation: CASANRERNSPLHF.

This clonotype appeared many times. The chain is built from TRBV5-1 and TRBJ2-7, with D hard to call. Per the germline V gene, CDR1 is SGHRS and CDR2 is YFSETQ. Trimming took off 4 bases at V and 3 bases at J, with 8 bases between the two ends. CDR3 length: 12 amino acids. The CDR3 loop reads CASSGEDYEQYF. As DNA, the CDR3 is TGCGCCAGCAGCGGCGAAGACTACGAGCAGTACTTC.

The chain combines TRBV9 with TRBJ2-3, with D tentatively TRBD1 (6 bases). Trimming left V 0 bases short and J 1 base short, with 12 bases between. Germline assignment: CDR1 SGDLS and CDR2 YYNGEE. The CDR3 consists of 16 residues. CDR3 sequence reads: CASSVEGGDGTDTQYF. The CDR3 DNA follows: TGTGCCAGCAGCGTAGAAGGGGGTGACGGCACAGATACGCAGTATTTT.

V usage is TRBV20-1 and J usage is TRBJ2-7; D not certain. Trimming took off 0 bases at V and 5 bases at J, with 11 bases between the two ends. Germline lookup yields CDR1 DFQATT and CDR2 SNEGSKA (reference sequence). CDR3 length equals 13 residues. The CDR3 spells CSARDLMNHEQYF. The CDR3 DNA follows: TGCAGTGCTAGAGATCTAATGAACCACGAGCAGTACTTC.

In its sample, this clonotype was seen a few times. The chain is built from TRBV7-2 and TRBJ2-7, with D hard to call. CDR1 and CDR2 from the germline V gene are SGHTA and FQGNSA. This CDR3 contains 13 residues. Trimming cost V 6 bases and J 7 bases, with 16 bases left between them. The CDR3 DNA follows: TGTGCCAGCAGTCCACCCGGGCCGAGGGAGCAGTACTTC. It codes for CASSPPGPREQYF. The variable domain in full, with the rest retrieved from reference TRBV7-2 and TRBJ2-7, is GAGVSQSPSNKVTEKGKDVELRCDPISGHTALYWYRQSLGQGLEFLIYFQGNSAPDKSGLPSDRFSAERTGGSVSTLTIQRTQQEDSAVYLCASSPPGPREQYFGPGTRLTVT.

This clonotype has a count of ten or more. The V call is TRBV12-3 or TRBV12-4, the J call TRBJ2-3; the D gene is possibly TRBD2 (6 bases). Trimming cost V 7 bases and J 2 bases, with 13 bases left between them. This CDR3 region has 14 residues. DNA of the CDR3: TGTGCCAGCACGCAGGGACTCAACACAGATACGCAGTATTTT. As protein: CASTQGLNTDTQYF.

Ten or more counts support this clonotype. This chain uses TRBV12-3 or TRBV12-4 with TRBJ2-4; the match to TRBD1 covers 8 bases. The CDR3 is made up of 13 amino acids. V lost 6 bases to trimming and J lost 6 bases; unmatched junction nucleotides: 4. The CDR3 DNA reads TGTGCCAGCAGCTCGACAGGGGCAAACATTCAGTACTTC. Its translation: CASSSTGANIQYF.

This clonotype was observed many times. This chain links TRBV14 with TRBJ2-3, with 7 bases aligning to TRBD1. V was clipped by 0 bases and J by 6 bases; unmatched bases: 9. The CDR3 is 16 amino acids. Germline CDR1 SGHDN, CDR2 FVKESK. CDR3 in amino acids: CASSQDSGTGADTQYF. The CDR3, as DNA: TGTGCCAGCAGCCAAGATAGTGGTACAGGGGCCGATACGCAGTATTTT.

This clonotype was detected ten times or more. The rearrangement links TRBV24-1 to TRBJ2-1, with 13 bases matching TRBD2. The CDR3 extends over 16 amino acids. Germline CDR1 KGHDR, CDR2 SFDVKD. Losses at the gene ends were 0 bases for V and 8 bases for J; bases not matched to a gene: 3. In nucleotides, the CDR3 is TGTGCCACCAGTGATTTGACTAGCGGGGGGGCATATGAGCAGTTCTTC. Amino acid sequence: CATSDLTSGGAYEQFF.

This clonotype was seen many times. This chain joins TRBV20-1 and TRBJ1-6, with no clear D. V lost 3 bases to trimming and J lost 5 bases, with 8 bases between them. Per the germline V gene, CDR1 is DFQATT and CDR2 is SNEGSKA (reference sequence). There are 13 residues in the CDR3. In DNA form, the CDR3 reads TGCAGTGCTAGTCACGTAGATAATTCACCCCTCCACTTT. Its protein is CSASHVDNSPLHF.

This clonotype rates as medium-sized. The genes are TRBV7-2 and TRBJ2-3; 13 bases map to TRBD2. Looked up from germline, CDR1 is SGHTA and CDR2 is FQGNSA. The J segment lost 9 bases and the V segment lost 1 base, leaving 7 bases of the junction unmatched. This CDR3 contains 16 residues. Here the CDR3 reads CASSLGLAGGRETQYF. The CDR3 DNA reads as TGTGCCAGCAGCTTAGGACTAGCGGGAGGTCGGGAAACGCAGTATTTT.

This clonotype was recorded many times. The V gene is TRBV21-1, the J gene TRBJ2-2; the table's D gene call, TRBD2, was not cross checked with the DNA. TRBV21-1 is flagged as a pseudogene. CDR3 length equals 16 residues. In nucleotides, the CDR3 is TGTGCCAGCAGCAACAGGACTAGCGGGATCGCCGGGGAGCTGTTTTTT. Translating gives CASSNRTSGIAGELFF.

This clonotype was recorded at least ten times. This rearrangement joins TRBV7-3 to TRBJ1-2; 11 bases fit TRBD1. V dropped 5 bases and J dropped 4; count of bases not matched to a gene: 12. Germline-derived CDR1 and CDR2 are SGHTA and FQGTGA. This CDR3 spans 17 amino acids. The CDR3, as DNA: TGTGCCAGCAGCCCTCCCGGGACAGGGGGGAAGGGCTATGGCTACACCTTC. It translates to CASSPPGTGGKGYGYTF.

The sample holds many counts of this clonotype. The rearrangement joins TRBV18 to TRBJ2-3; D gene unclear. The CDR3 has 16 residues. Germline CDR1 and CDR2: KGHSH and LQKENI. V was pared by 1 base and J by 2 bases, with 13 bases between. The CDR3 sequence is CASSPRTSVNTDTQYF. CDR3 sequence (DNA): TGTGCCAGCTCACCACGTACCAGCGTTAACACAGATACGCAGTATTTT. Full variable domain (outside the CDR3, taken from reference TRBV18 and TRBJ2-3): NAGVMQNPRHLVRRRGQEARLRCSPMKGHSHVYWYRQLPEEGLKFMVYLQKENIIDESGMPKERFSAEFPKEGPSILRIQQVVRGDSAAYFCASSPRTSVNTDTQYFGPGTRLTVL.

The table lists this clonotype with many counts. The J gene is TRBJ2-1, the V gene TRBV12-3 or TRBV12-4, with 9 bases identical to TRBD2. The V segment lost 6 bases and the J segment 1 base; nucleotides outside the gene matches: 7. This CDR3 has 16 residues. CDR3 amino acids: CASRASGALSYNEQFF. CDR3 coding DNA: TGTGCCAGCAGAGCTAGCGGGGCCTTATCCTACAATGAGCAGTTCTTC.

This clonotype was observed many times. The chain carries TRBV27 and TRBJ1-4, with D unclear. Trimming removed 3 bases at V and 2 bases at J, with 7 bases between. CDR3 size: 14 residues. The germline gives CDR1 MNHEY, CDR2 SMNVEV (reference sequence). The CDR3 here is CASSFSGTNEKLFF. As DNA, the CDR3 is TGTGCCAGCAGTTTCTCCGGGACTAATGAAAAACTGTTTTTT.

This clonotype has ten or more counts. The gene calls are TRBV11-3 and TRBJ2-3; TRBD2 aligns across 8 bases. Germline CDR1 is SGHNT and CDR2 is YENEEA. This CDR3 spans 15 amino acids. The J segment lost 1 base and the V segment lost 6 bases, leaving 6 bases of the junction unmatched. The CDR3 region is CASSPGGRRTDTQYF. The CDR3 DNA reads TGTGCCAGCAGTCCGGGGGGGCGGCGCACAGATACGCAGTATTTT.

This clonotype was recorded many times. The rearrangement links TRBV20-1 to TRBJ2-2; 8 bases agree with TRBD2. The V gene's germline CDR1 is DFQATT and CDR2 SNEGSKA (reference sequence). V lost 2 bases and J lost 0; bases outside the gene matches: 5. The length of the CDR3 is 16 residues. In DNA form, the CDR3 reads TGCAGTGCTAGACCGGGGGGGGAAGCGAACACCGGGGAGCTGTTTTTT. Its translation: CSARPGGEANTGELFF.

This clonotype is termed medium-sized (0.01 to 0.1%). The chain links TRBV20-1 to TRBJ2-5, with 10 positions matching TRBD1. The germline V gene has CDR1 DFQATT and CDR2 SNEGSKA (reference sequence). With V trimmed by 0 bases and J by 4 bases, 8 bases remained unmatched. The CDR3 consists of 16 residues. As DNA, the CDR3 is TGCAGTGCTAGAGATCCCGGGACAGGGGACGCAGAGACCCAGTACTTC. It translates to CSARDPGTGDAETQYF.

This chain joins TRBV7-9 and TRBJ1-4; D might be TRBD1 (5 bases). Trimming took 2 bases from V and 4 from J, leaving 11 bases between them. Germline V gene sequence: CDR1 SEHNR, CDR2 FQNEAQ (reference sequence). This CDR3 spans 15 amino acids. The CDR3 loop reads CASSLNRRDNEKLFF. CDR3 bases: TGTGCCAGCAGCTTAAACCGCAGGGATAATGAAAAACTGTTTTTT.

There are many counts of this clonotype. The rearrangement joins TRBV28 to TRBJ1-5; a possible D gene is TRBD1 (6 bases). Trimming removed 3 bases at V and 7 bases at J, with 10 bases between. CDR1 MDHEN and CDR2 SYDVKM come from the germline V gene. This CDR3 has 13 residues. CDR3 loop: CASSFSGQQPQHF. CDR3 bases: TGTGCCAGCAGTTTTTCTGGACAGCAGCCCCAGCATTTT.

This clonotype occurred many times. The gene calls are TRBV18 and TRBJ2-4, with 7 bases aligning to TRBD1. Germline CDR1 and CDR2: KGHSH and LQKENI. Trimming removed 5 bases from V and 9 bases from J; junction bases left unmatched: 7. The CDR3 has 13 amino acids. The CDR3 region has the DNA TGTGCCAGCTCAACCGACAGGGCGGGCATTCAGTACTTC. It codes for CASSTDRAGIQYF.

The chain has TRBV12-3 or TRBV12-4 and TRBJ1-1; TRBD1 aligns across 8 bases. CDR3 length: 14 amino acids. Trimming removed 6 bases from V and 3 bases from J; junction bases left unmatched: 6. The CDR3 region is CASSSGQGYTEAFF. DNA for the CDR3: TGTGCCAGCAGCTCCGGACAGGGCTACACTGAAGCTTTCTTT.